This entry lists 8 T cell receptor beta chains sequenced from one sample in a study of blood T cells in healthy people across ages. Through a sample-barcoded 5' primer and a J-beta primer mix, a second PCR was run for roughly 7 to 12 cycles. TCRdb re-called the 5' RACE reads with MiXCR, one entry per CDR3 protein. Counted here are 550,000 to 650,000 distinct CDR3 sequences, roughly a quarter occurring once; the ten biggest clones make up 3% to 4%. This sample was also put to use in a study of T cells of mothers and their children.

Sequencing was done on a sample of blood. These receptors all stem from a boy between 2 and 10 years old in good health.

This sequence joins TRBV10-1 and TRBJ2-1, with unresolved D. This CDR3 spans 15 amino acids. Trimming stripped 0 bases from V and 6 bases from J, with 12 bases between. CDR1 is WNHNN, CDR2 SYGVQD, per germline (reference sequence). As DNA, the CDR3 is TGCGCCAGCAGTGAGTCCGGTGGTCGCGGCAATGAGCAGTTCTTC. Translating it yields CASSESGGRGNEQFF.

This chain joins TRBV7-9 and TRBJ1-2, with D uncertain. The CDR3 contains 13 residues. Trimming stripped 1 base from V and 5 bases from J, with 8 bases between. The V gene's germline CDR1 is SEHNR and CDR2 FQNEAQ (reference sequence). The CDR3 region has the DNA TGTGCCAGCAGCTTAGTAGGAGGGTATGGCTACACCTTC. It encodes CASSLVGGYGYTF.

The chain carries TRBV2 and TRBJ1-3; D not resolved. Trimming took 2 bases from V and 1 from J, leaving 6 bases between them. Germline CDR1 is SNHLY and CDR2 is FYNNEI. The CDR3 length is 14 residues. The CDR3 spells CASSERRSGNTIYF. The CDR3 nucleotides read TGTGCCAGCAGTGAAAGGCGGTCTGGAAACACCATATATTTT.

CDR3 nucleotide sequence: TGTGCCAGCAGTGAATTCGGACTAGCGGAAGAGACCCAGTACTTC. Residues: CASSEFGLAEETQYF. This chain joins TRBV25-1 and TRBJ2-5; 10 nucleotides align to TRBD2. This CDR3 contains 15 residues. Germline CDR1 reads MGHDK; CDR2 reads SYGVNS. V dropped 1 base and J dropped 3; count of bases not matched to a gene: 2. The variable domain in full, completed from reference TRBV25-1 and TRBJ2-5, reads EADIYQTPRYLVIGTGKKITLECSQTMGHDKMYWYQQDPGMELHLIHYSYGVNSTEKGDLSSESTVSRIRTEHFPLTLESARPSHTSQYLCASSEFGLAEETQYFGPGTRLLVL.

The V and J genes are TRBV6-1 and TRBJ2-3; 12 bases are shared with TRBD2. With V trimmed by 9 bases and J by 1 base, 17 bases remained unmatched. CDR3 size: 19 residues. The germline V gene has CDR1 MNHNS and CDR2 SASEGT. The CDR3 region has the DNA TGTGCCAGTCCCCTCCTAGCGGGAGGGAGGAACAGGGGCACAGATACGCAGTATTTT. Amino acid sequence: CASPLLAGGRNRGTDTQYF.

The V gene is TRBV30, the J gene TRBJ2-3, with a possible D match to TRBD1 (6 bases). The CDR3 extends over 17 amino acids. Between the trimmed V and J ends, which lost 4 bases and 5 bases, there was a span of 25 bases. Germline V gives CDR1 GTSNPN, CDR2 SVGIG (reference sequence). CDR3 nucleotides: TGTGCCTGGAATCTACAACGTGGGACATTGAAGGGAGATACGCAGTATTTT. Encoded protein: CAWNLQRGTLKGDTQYF. Based on the CDR3 plus reference TRBV30 and TRBJ2-3, the full variable domain is SQTIHQWPATLVQPVGSPLSLECTVEGTSNPNLYWYRQAAGRGLQLLFYSVGIGQISSEVPQNLSASRPQDRQFILSSKKLLLSDSGFYLCAWNLQRGTLKGDTQYFGPGTRLTVL.

J is TRBJ2-7 and V is TRBV9, with D possibly matching TRBD2 (5 bases). The CDR3 has 14 amino acids. V was shortened by 0 bases and J by 7 bases, with 14 bases between the two germline ends. Germline CDR1 reads SGDLS; CDR2 reads YYNGEE. CDR3 sequence reads: CASSVGPAPGEQYF. The DNA for the CDR3 is TGTGCCAGCAGCGTAGGCCCCGCACCGGGGGAGCAGTACTTC.

This clonotype was detected a few times. This sequence joins TRBV7-2 and TRBJ1-3; no reliable D call. The CDR3 length is 17 residues. Germline V CDR1 and CDR2: SGHTA, FQGNSA. The germline V and J ends were trimmed by 1 base and 0 bases, with 13 bases remaining between them. CDR3 sequence (DNA): TGTGCCAGCAGCTTAGGCGGCAGGCCAGACTCTGGAAACACCATATATTTT. Protein product: CASSLGGRPDSGNTIYF.